Listed here are 11 T cell receptor beta chains from one sample, sequenced in a study of blood T cell repertoires in COVID-19. Sequenced by immunoSEQ multiplex PCR; TCRdb stores in-frame clones only, minus some. The sample yields around 170,000 clones, less than 85% seen once. The sample consisted of PBMCs or T cells enriched from blood (not recorded which). These receptors all come from a man aged 45-65 years who had recovered from COVID-19.

The V and J genes are TRBV10-3 and TRBJ1-2; TRBD1 is a possible D gene (5 bases). V was pared by 6 bases and J by 4 bases, with 21 bases between. CDR3 length: 16 residues. Looked up from germline, CDR1 is ENHRY and CDR2 is SYGVKD. The DNA for the CDR3 is TGTGCCATCAGCCCTGGGGGGGGACGGGTCACCTATGGCTACACCTTC. Amino acids: CAISPGGGRVTYGYTF.

The chain couples TRBV28 to TRBJ2-3; 7 bases agree with TRBD1. The CDR3 runs to 18 residues. Germline CDR1 and CDR2: MDHEN and SYDVKM. Germline trimming cut 5 bases from V and 0 bases from J; bases unmatched to any gene: 14. CDR3 DNA sequence: TGTGCCAGCAGTCCGAACAGCCACAGGGGTTTTAGCACAGATACGCAGTATTTT. It codes for CASSPNSHRGFSTDTQYF.

The V and J genes are TRBV7-2 and TRBJ1-2, with D maybe TRBD1 (6 bases). Germline-derived CDR1 and CDR2 are SGHTA and FQGNSA. The CDR3 is 15 residues long. Between the trimmed V and J ends, which lost 5 bases and 5 bases, there was a span of 18 bases. CDR3 coding DNA: TGTGCCAGCAGCCCGGGGGGAGGGGGAAGGTATGGCTACACCTTC. Protein sequence: CASSPGGGGRYGYTF.

V and J are TRBV10-2 and TRBJ1-5; the match to TRBD1 covers 7 bases. V lost 0 bases, J lost 7 bases, and 6 bases stayed unmatched. Germline V gives CDR1 WSHSY, CDR2 SAAADI. The CDR3 sequence is 15 residues long. Here the CDR3 reads CASSESRQGGQPQHF. CDR3 coding DNA: TGCGCCAGCAGTGAGTCGCGACAGGGAGGACAGCCCCAGCATTTT.

The V call is TRBV28, the J call TRBJ2-1, with TRBD2 matching over 10 bases. CDR3 length: 16 amino acids. The V gene's germline CDR1 is MDHEN and CDR2 SYDVKM. After removal of 7 bases from V and 2 bases from J, the junction contained 8 bases not matched to a gene. In nucleotides, the CDR3 is TGTGCCAGCAACCGTCCCACTAGCGGGGCCTACAATGAGCAGTTCTTC. Its protein is CASNRPTSGAYNEQFF.

CDR3 nucleotide sequence: TGCGCCAGCAGCCAAGACCCACCGACTAGTGCCGGAGAGACCCAGTACTTC. It specifies CASSQDPPTSAGETQYF. The chain has TRBV4-3 and TRBJ2-5, with TRBD2 as a possible D gene (6 bases). CDR3 size: 17 residues. In germline, CDR1 is LGHNA, CDR2 YSLEER. The germline V and J ends were trimmed by 0 bases and 4 bases, with 18 bases remaining between them.

The V gene is TRBV7-9, the J gene TRBJ2-5; the match to TRBD2 covers 14 bases. With 5 bases clipped from V and 5 bases from J, the junction kept 10 bases outside the gene matches. The germline gives CDR1 SEHNR, CDR2 FQNEAQ (reference sequence). CDR3 length equals 17 residues. Written as DNA, the CDR3 is TGTGCCAGCAGCCCTAGGACTAGCGGGGGGCCGGGGGAGACCCAGTACTTC. Translation gives CASSPRTSGGPGETQYF.

The chain is built from TRBV7-2 and TRBJ1-2, with TRBD1 matching over 7 bases. The CDR3 spans 14 residues. Trimming took 6 bases from V and 0 from J; bases not matched to a gene: 4. The germline V gene has CDR1 SGHTA and CDR2 FQGNSA. The CDR3 region has the DNA TGTGCCAGCAGAGCAGGGGGTTCTAACTATGGCTACACCTTC. This codes for CASRAGGSNYGYTF. Looking up the rest from reference TRBV7-2 and TRBJ1-2 gives the full variable domain: GAGVSQSPSNKVTEKGKDVELRCDPISGHTALYWYRQSLGQGLEFLIYFQGNSAPDKSGLPSDRFSAERTGGSVSTLTIQRTQQEDSAVYLCASRAGGSNYGYTFGSGTRLTVV.

The CDR3 sequence: CASSVAGGGLSGNTIYF. The CDR3 bases are TGTGCCAGCAGCGTAGCGGGTGGCGGGCTCTCTGGAAACACCATATATTTT. This chain joins TRBV9 and TRBJ1-3, with D unclear. The CDR3 extends over 17 amino acids. The germline V gene has CDR1 SGDLS and CDR2 YYNGEE. V lost 0 bases, J lost 0 bases, and 13 bases lay in between.

The chain recombines TRBV29-1 with TRBJ2-3; the D is unclear. The CDR3 totals 12 residues. Trimming pared 4 bases from V and 2 bases from J, leaving 7 bases between. Germline V gene data show CDR1 as SQVTM and CDR2 as ANQGSEA. The CDR3 loop is CSVAVYTDTQYF. Written as DNA, the CDR3 is TGCAGCGTTGCAGTTTACACAGATACGCAGTATTTT.

This clone has more than one count but fewer than ten. For the CDR3, the DNA is TGTGCCAGCAGCCAGAACAGGCGTTATGAAAAACTGTTTTTT. Translated: CASSQNRRYEKLFF. The chain carries TRBV3-1 (or the pseudogene TRBV3-2) and TRBJ1-4, with D perhaps TRBD1 (5 bases). Germline lookup yields CDR1 LGHDT and CDR2 YNNKEL (reference sequence). The CDR3 contains 14 residues. V was trimmed by 3 bases and J by 6 bases, leaving 11 bases between them.